The clone carrying this T cell receptor beta chain occurred once. The CDR3 totals 16 residues. Per the germline V gene, CDR1 is LGHNA and CDR2 is YSLEER. Trimming took 3 bases from V and 8 from J; bases not matched to a gene: 7. The data are from a study of blood T cell repertoires in COVID-19. Study background: Nucleic acid was either cDNA or gDNA, and it came from T cells, B-cell-depleted T cells, or PBMCs.

Authors' processing steps: How many nucleated cells were present was estimated from reference gene primer amplification. Assay used: immunoSEQ multiplex PCR; TCRdb lists only in-frame clones, some missing. V, J and clone size reflect that table, while D and trimming were determined from the DNA. The table has 250,000 to 300,000 clones, around 88% seen once. The specimen sequenced was peripheral blood. The V call is TRBV4-3, the J call TRBJ1-4; 12 bases fit TRBD1. This TCR derives from a woman in her 30s who had recovered from COVID-19. This CDR3 reads CASSQSTGTGGEKLFF. CDR3 sequence (DNA): TGCGCCAGCAGCCAGTCAACCGGGACAGGGGGCGAAAAACTGTTTTTT.